This T cell receptor beta chain was retrieved from a study of graft-versus-host responses after intestinal transplantation (dated by TCRdb to the early 2020s). Some background on the complete study: The transplants that recipients got were multivisceral, liver-intestinal, or isolated intestinal. Samples from a few later patients were sequenced in-house on an Illumina MiSeq with MiXCR processing rather than by the commercial service. Every recipient was given anti-thymocyte globulin induction, then maintenance tacrolimus and steroids for around three years. Donor T cell macrochimerism was defined as a peak of at least 4% donor T cells among recipient peripheral blood mononuclear cells. To identify alloreactive clones, pre-transplant mixed lymphocyte reaction products were sequenced and then compared with unstimulated pre-transplant donor and recipient T cells. Graft-versus-host and host-versus-graft alloreactive T cell clones were tracked in the graft, circulation and bone marrow after intestinal transplantation using bulk TCR-beta CDR3 sequencing. A cohort of fewer than 25 intestinal transplant recipients, including one retransplant, was enrolled, and a few patients lacking pretransplant specimens were excluded. Study-level results and caveats: Early after transplant, declines in HvG clones were associated with peak levels of circulating GvH clones. The conclusions were limited by the relatively low number and heterogeneity of the intestinal transplant patients. GvH clones turned up in recipient bone marrow, with some appearing earlier in ileal mucosa or blood, a pattern consistent with an intestinal mucosal origin. In patients with donor T cell macrochimerism, the allografts had high GvH to HvG T cell clonal ratios.

In the paper's terms, the time point label means: cells obtained before transplantation from donor or recipient. CD3+CD4+ and CD3+CD8+ populations were FACS-sorted from unstimulated pre-transplant donor and recipient cells taken from spleen or lymph nodes. With respect to this clone: Its cognate antigen has yet to be identified. Base-call qualities are not available, and no considerably larger clone is one nucleotide away.

Per the germline V gene (reference sequence), LNHNV is the CDR1 and YYDKDF is the CDR2. V lost 0 bases and J lost 5 bases; the stretch between them is 13 bases long. Inclusive of the bounding cysteine and phenylalanine, the CDR3 is 16 residues long. Only CDR3 DNA remains: 48 bases, in frame from the first base. The library was generated by the immunoSEQ multiplex PCR assay. For most patients, genomic DNA was isolated using the Qiagen DNeasy Blood and Tissue Kit and was shipped frozen to Adaptive Biotechnologies for TCR sequencing. For most patients, high-throughput TCR-beta CDR3 sequencing of genomic DNA was performed by Adaptive Biotechnologies. From the authors' description of their analysis: TCR sequencing data for around 19 patients were retrieved from Adaptive's ImmunoSEQ software; a few other patients were processed with MiXCR and VDJtools. To correct CD4 versus CD8 sorting errors, any sequence found in both subsets at a frequency ratio below 5:1 was removed. CDR3 nucleotide sequences shared between donor and recipient were removed because their origin could not be assigned. To be classed as alloreactive, a clone needed at least 2-fold expansion over unstimulated cells and a minimum CFSE-low frequency of 0.002% (template counts) or 0.001% (read counts). Mappable clones were those detected in sequenced pre-transplant spleen, lymph node, or MLR CFSE-low populations of the donor or recipient. The cumulative frequency of alloreactive clones was calculated as a percentage of all sequences, weighted by copy number. TCRdb's version of the immuneACCESS table is confined to in-frame rearrangements and falls short of the full clone set. An unresolved V gene accounts for under half of the shortfall where checked; the remainder is of unknown origin. The V and J calls and clone size were taken over from that table, and D and trimming were inferred from the DNA. This sample has under 85,000 clones in its table, and about 94% of those were observed once. Together, the top ten hold over 0.45% of the sample.

The sequences come from unstimulated CD8+ T cells sorted from spleen or lymph node cells, collected before intestinal transplant. This receptor was taken from a human donor who received an intestinal transplant. The chain uses TRBV15 and TRBJ1-4, with no reliable assignment of the D segment. The CDR3 amino acid sequence is: CATSRDQVSINEKLFF. The nucleotide sequence reads TGTGCCACCAGCAGAGATCAAGTCAGCATAAATGAAAAACTGTTTTTT. Reference TRBV15 and TRBJ1-4 proteins supply the regions before and after the CDR3; the full variable domain is: DAMVIQNPRYQVTQFGKPVTLSCSQTLNHNVMYWYQQKSSQAPKLLFHYYDKDFNNEADTPDNFQSRRPNTSFCFLDIRSPGLGDTAMYLCATSRDQVSINEKLFFGSGTQLSVL.